Below, one T cell receptor (beta chain) is given with its context. The data were taken from a study of beta chain features in type 1 diabetes. Central memory, naive, regulatory and stem cell-like memory CD4+ cells were sorted by CD45RO/CCR7/CD25/CD127/CD95/CD27. The authors obtained over 98% purity in all sorted populations. Reverse transcription of all isolated RNA meant that expressed TCRB transcripts were sequenced. Libraries were prepared by immunoSEQ multiplex PCR; TCRdb keeps only in-frame clonotypes and omits some of them. The data hold about 340,000 clones, with roughly 8% observed a single time. With 6 bases removed from V and 11 bases from J, the gap between germline ends came to 22 bases. Germline CDR1 and CDR2: SGHVS and FNYEAQ. CDR3 size: 14 residues.

Material for sequencing was central memory CD4+ T cells from blood. This rearrangement joins TRBV7-6 to TRBJ2-5; D possibly corresponds to TRBD2 (5 bases). The clonotype was recovered from a woman between 18 and 30 years old in good health. Here the CDR3 reads CASRTAGVASEQYF. The CDR3 coding sequence is TGTGCCAGCAGGACCGCCGGGGTAGCGAGTGAGCAGTACTTC.